Shown below are 12 T cell receptor beta chains from a single sample sequenced in a study of T cell responses to AZD1222 COVID-19 vaccine (dated by TCRdb to about 2021). Libraries were made using the immunoSEQ multiplex PCR assay. TCRdb's version of the immuneACCESS table is confined to in-frame rearrangements and falls short of the full clone set. An unresolved V gene accounts for under half of the shortfall where checked; the remainder is of unknown origin. This sample holds roughly 140,000 clones; under 95% were observed only once. The ten largest clones capture around 5.5% of the sample. In light of the paper, this sample's time point label describes: baseline before first vaccination. Sequenced here: peripheral blood, sampled on day 0 of AZD1222 vaccination. These receptors came from an adult in good health.

The chain couples TRBV5-1 to TRBJ1-3; D possibly corresponds to TRBD1 (5 bases). CDR3 length: 15 residues. In germline, CDR1 is SGHRS, CDR2 YFSETQ. The ends were cut back, 3 bases at V and 6 bases at J, with 16 bases in the middle. For the CDR3, the DNA is TGCGCCAGCAGCTCGACGACGATGACAGCAAACACCATATATTTT. Encoded protein: CASSSTTMTANTIYF.

This clone was seen a single time. This rearrangement joins TRBV30 to TRBJ1-5; no clear D. Germline assignment: CDR1 GTSNPN and CDR2 SVGIG (reference sequence). Trimming stripped 4 bases from V and 7 bases from J, with 14 bases between. The CDR3 runs 13 residues. The chain's CDR3 is CAWTSVVRQPQHF. The CDR3 DNA sequence: TGTGCCTGGACCTCAGTGGTCCGGCAGCCCCAGCATTTT.

V usage is TRBV5-1 and J usage is TRBJ2-3, with D possibly matching TRBD2 (5 bases). The CDR3 extends over 13 amino acids. Germline values: CDR1 SGHRS, CDR2 YFSETQ. Trimming cost V 4 bases and J 2 bases, with 8 bases left between them. In DNA, the CDR3 is TGCGCCAGCAGCCGGGATTTCACAGATACGCAGTATTTT. Protein product: CASSRDFTDTQYF.

The chain carries TRBV6-5 and TRBJ2-7; D remains ambiguous. Germline loops: CDR1 MNHEY, CDR2 SVGAGI. This CDR3 is 13 amino acids long. V lost 0 bases, J lost 4 bases, and 7 bases lay in between. The CDR3 DNA reads as TGTGCCAGCAGTTACTCGCCCCCTTACGAGCAGTACTTC. Translating gives CASSYSPPYEQYF.

The chain joins TRBV24-1 to TRBJ2-1, with a weak D call TRBD2 (6 bases). Trimming left V 5 bases short and J 4 bases short, with 14 bases between. The length of the CDR3 is 15 residues. Germline CDR1 is KGHDR and CDR2 is SFDVKD. CDR3 sequence: CATSALGRTYNEQFF. Written as DNA, the CDR3 is TGTGCCACCAGTGCCCTAGGGAGGACATACAATGAGCAGTTCTTC.

V gene TRBV19 combines with J gene TRBJ2-2, with D possibly TRBD1 on 5 matching bases. V was pared by 8 bases and J by 3 bases, with 16 bases between. Germline assignment: CDR1 LNHDA and CDR2 SQIVND (reference sequence). There are 15 residues in the CDR3. CDR3 sequence (DNA): TGTGCCAGTCGTACTACAGGTCGGGACACCGGGGAGCTGTTTTTT. Its translation is CASRTTGRDTGELFF.

This chain uses TRBV28 with TRBJ1-2; D may be TRBD1 (5 bases). The CDR3 extends over 13 amino acids. V was cut by 11 bases and J by 4 bases, with 17 bases left in between. The V gene's germline CDR1 is MDHEN and CDR2 SYDVKM. The CDR3 region is CAGAGGEPYGYTF. The CDR3 DNA follows: TGTGCCGGTGCTGGGGGGGAGCCCTATGGCTACACCTTC.

This clone was counted a single time. The chain combines TRBV19 with TRBJ1-5; D ambiguous. This CDR3 has 14 residues. Per germline, CDR1 LNHDA and CDR2 SQIVND (reference sequence). Trimming stripped 0 bases from V and 3 bases from J, with 6 bases between. The CDR3 loop is CASSIDPPNQPQHF. In nucleotides, the CDR3 is TGTGCCAGTAGTATAGATCCTCCCAATCAGCCCCAGCATTTT.

This sequence joins TRBV5-1 and TRBJ1-1; 7 positions agree with TRBD1. The J segment lost 5 bases and the V segment lost 4 bases, leaving 8 bases of the junction unmatched. The germline gives CDR1 SGHRS, CDR2 YFSETQ. This CDR3 spans 14 amino acids. The CDR3 DNA is TGCGCCAGCAGCATCGACAGGGCCGTGACTGAAGCTTTCTTT. Its protein is CASSIDRAVTEAFF.

Turning to this clone: At the DNA level, this CDR3 is encoded by other sequences in the same sample as well. This sequence joins TRBV15 and TRBJ1-1; D remains unclear. In germline, CDR1 is LNHNV, CDR2 YYDKDF (reference sequence). The CDR3 runs 14 residues. V lost 0 bases to trimming and J lost 1 base, with 6 bases between them. Here the CDR3 reads CATSRDRGNTEAFF. In nucleotides, the CDR3 is TGTGCCACCAGCAGAGACAGAGGGAACACTGAAGCTTTCTTT.

The chain recombines TRBV10-3 with TRBJ2-1; D is perhaps TRBD2 (5 bases). The CDR3 is made up of 14 amino acids. Germline lookup yields CDR1 ENHRY and CDR2 SYGVKD. Trimming left V 3 bases short and J 6 bases short, with 12 bases between. This CDR3 is CAISEVGLANEQFF. The DNA of the CDR3 is TGTGCCATCAGTGAAGTCGGGCTAGCCAATGAGCAGTTCTTC.

The genes are TRBV25-1 and TRBJ2-7; TRBD1 matches 11 bases. The CDR3 sequence is 16 residues long. V lost 1 base to trimming and J lost 6 bases; unmatched junction nucleotides: 8. Germline loops: CDR1 MGHDK, CDR2 SYGVNS. This CDR3 is CASSEWVGTGGGEQYF. DNA of the CDR3: TGTGCCAGCAGTGAATGGGTAGGGACAGGGGGAGGCGAGCAGTACTTC.